Below, one TCR beta chain is given with its context. This clone's antigen is unknown. No clone much larger than this one lies a single base away; base qualities are absent. The data belong to a study of blood T cell repertoires in COVID-19 (dated by TCRdb to about 2020). Turning to the overall study: The collaborator samples originated in the United States, Italy and Spain and spanned the acute and convalescent phases of COVID-19. The prospective study material was composed of cDNA or gDNA derived from T cells, B-cell-depleted T cells, or PBMCs. The dataset comprised deeply sampled blood TCRbeta repertoires from subjects exposed to, actively infected with, or recovered from COVID-19. A freely available public database, intended as a resource for researchers studying the immune response to SARS-CoV-2, is where the repertoires were released. Samples came from the ongoing ImmuneRACE study (first 160 participants) plus 1,254 subjects from 6 global collaborators. Nearly every sample came with metadata listing a de-identified subject ID, COVID-19 status, age in years and sex. Where available, HLA class I and class II types were obtained from metadata supplied by the sample provider rather than from assay-based typing.

Each collaborating institution followed its own protocols to collect whole blood in K2EDTA tubes. For TCRbeta analysis, collaborator samples were shipped as frozen whole blood, as isolated PBMCs, or as DNA extracted from either sample type. The V and J ends are trimmed by 4 bases and 4 bases, leaving 8 bases between them. The germline V gene (reference sequence) specifies LNHDA as CDR1 and SQIVND as CDR2. Including the terminal cysteine and phenylalanine, the CDR3 comprises 13 residues. Only the CDR3 region is kept as DNA, spanning 39 bases read in frame from base 1. TCRbeta CDR3 regions were amplified from genomic DNA using the immunoSEQ Assay, a bias-controlled multiplex PCR. From the authors' description of their analysis: The number of nucleated cells in each sample was estimated from the amplification of reference gene primers within the assay. To quantify the absolute abundance of each unique TCRbeta CDR3 rearrangement, sequence reads were collapsed and filtered. For each sample, productive Simpson clonality was calculated as the square root of Simpson's diversity index across productive rearrangements. This is the immuneACCESS table as TCRdb keeps it, with only in-frame sequences that have V and J called. A part of the clones is gone; compared with another copy, unresolved V genes explain less than half, and the rest is unexplained. The V and J calls and clone size come from that table; D and trimming were worked out from the DNA. The sample table shows over 350,000 clones, and roughly 90% are seen once. The ten biggest clones cover roughly 4.3% of the sample.

The paper's findings and limits, for the study overall: Clinical and demographic metadata were provided uncurated, with the amount varying by source and participant.

The sequence joins TRBV19 to TRBJ1-5, with no D gene named confidently. The TCR was taken from a woman aged 25 to 39 with acute or convalescent COVID-19. Sequenced input: peripheral blood. The sequenced DNA is TGTGCCAGTAGTACCACGGTGAATCAGCCCCAGCATTTT. Its coded protein is CASSTTVNQPQHF.